This T cell receptor (beta chain) was identified during a study of blood T cell repertoires in COVID-19. Study-level information: Spain, Italy and the United States supplied samples that represented acute and convalescent COVID-19. In each case, the material was cDNA or gDNA derived from T cells, B-cell-depleted T cells, or PBMCs.

People in the exposed group encountered a COVID-19 case within 2 weeks before entering the study. The repertoire was sequenced with immunoSEQ multiplex PCR; TCRdb's copy has only in-frame clones and lacks some. Here the sample spans under 250,000 clones, 88% being singletons. Germline V lookup: CDR1 SGHRS, CDR2 YFSETQ. The CDR3 has 15 residues. V was cut by 2 bases and J by 2 bases, with 10 bases left in between. This TCR was recovered from a woman in her 30s who had been exposed to COVID-19. The chain recombines TRBV5-1 with TRBJ2-2, with a possible D match to TRBD1 (6 bases). Sequenced sample: PBMCs or T cells enriched from blood (not recorded which). CDR3 sequence (DNA): TGCGCCAGCAGCTTCGGGACACTCAACACCGGGGAGCTGTTTTTT. Its translation is CASSFGTLNTGELFF.